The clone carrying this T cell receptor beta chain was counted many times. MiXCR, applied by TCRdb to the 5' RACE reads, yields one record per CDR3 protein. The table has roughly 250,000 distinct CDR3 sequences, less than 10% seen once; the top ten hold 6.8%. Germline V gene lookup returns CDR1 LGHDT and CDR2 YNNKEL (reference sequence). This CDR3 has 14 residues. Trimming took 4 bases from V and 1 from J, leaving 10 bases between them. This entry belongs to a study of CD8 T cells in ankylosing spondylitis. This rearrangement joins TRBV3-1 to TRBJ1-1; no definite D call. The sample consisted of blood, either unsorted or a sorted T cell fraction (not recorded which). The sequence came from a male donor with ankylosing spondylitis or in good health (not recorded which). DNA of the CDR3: TGTGCCAGCAGCCCGACGAACGGGAACACTGAAGCTTTCTTT. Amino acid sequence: CASSPTNGNTEAFF. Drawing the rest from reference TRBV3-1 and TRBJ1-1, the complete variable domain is DTAVSQTPKYLVTQMGNDKSIKCEQNLGHDTMYWYKQDSKKFLKIMFSYNNKELIINETVPNRFSPKSPDKAHLNLHINSLELGDSAVYFCASSPTNGNTEAFFGQGTRLTVV.